A selection of T cell receptor beta chains follows, all from one sample in a study of regulatory T cells in long-lasting Graves disease. Using its own MiXCR run on the multiplex PCR reads, TCRdb lists one record per CDR3 protein. The sample has roughly 440,000 distinct CDR3 sequences; about a sixth are singletons. The data were also submitted as part of a second study, on T cells in Graves' hyperthyroidism and ophthalmopathy.

The specimen comprised peripheral blood mononuclear cells (PBMCs), sampled at new diagnosis, from a patient treated with antithyroid drugs. These receptors came from a woman between 18 and 29 years old with Graves disease. CDR3s include the opening cysteine and the closing phenylalanine or tryptophan. The order of the fields is J gene, V gene, D gene, clone size, CDR3 protein, CDR3 DNA. A D gene is named only where the DNA matches it firmly. Clone size is stated in some rows and not others, as once, few, many or a class when expanded.

>TRBJ2-3|TRBV10-3|-|many
CAMGDGGADTQYF
TGTGCCATGGGGGACGGCGGGGCAGATACGCAGTATTTT
>TRBJ2-5|TRBV27|-|few
CASRSRDILETQYF
TGTGCCAGCAGGAGCCGGGACATTCTGGAGACCCAGTACTTC
>TRBJ2-1|TRBV20-1|-|many
CSAKAGSHWGTHNEQFF
TGCAGTGCTAAGGCTGGGTCTCACTGGGGGACGCACAATGAGCAGTTCTTC
>TRBJ2-7|TRBV7-2|-|many
CASSSGAGPPYEQYF
TGTGCCAGCAGCTCAGGTGCGGGACCTCCCTACGAGCAGTACTTC
>TRBJ2-1|TRBV18|TRBD1|many
CASSGDRSSYNEQFF
TGTGCCAGCTCAGGGGACAGGAGCTCCTACAATGAGCAGTTCTTC
>TRBJ2-1|TRBV28|-|few
CASSLSLNEQFF
TGTGCCAGCAGTTTATCACTTAATGAGCAGTTCTTC
>TRBJ2-1|TRBV7-8|-|many
CASSPLGTFSYNEQFF
TGTGCCAGCAGCCCCCTCGGGACCTTCTCCTACAATGAGCAGTTCTTC
>TRBJ2-1|TRBV28|TRBD2|many
CATKGLAGVQRHLNEQFF
TGTGCCACCAAGGGACTAGCGGGAGTCCAACGCCATCTCAATGAGCAGTTCTTC
>TRBJ2-7|TRBV10-2|-|few
CASSDLGRAYEQYF
TGCGCCAGCAGTGATTTGGGCAGGGCCTACGAGCAGTACTTC
>TRBJ1-6|TRBV7-9|-|few
CASSSGLGSPLHF
TGTGCCAGCAGCTCCGGACTGGGATCACCCCTCCACTTT
>TRBJ1-5|TRBV7-2|-|-
CASNPPLGPPWGNQPQHF
TGTGCCAGCAACCCCCCCCTGGGCCCGCCTTGGGGCAATCAGCCCCAGCATTTT
>TRBJ2-7|TRBV18|-|many
CASSPRHHYEQYF
TGTGCCAGCTCACCACGGCACCACTACGAGCAGTACTTC
>TRBJ1-5|TRBV6-1|-|many
CASSEILSAISNQPQHF
TGTGCCAGCAGTGAAATTCTGTCAGCAATAAGCAATCAGCCCCAGCATTTT
>TRBJ1-5|TRBV12-3/TRBV12-4|TRBD1|-
CAGGTGNQPQHF
TGTGCCGGGGGGACAGGGAATCAGCCCCAGCATTTT
>TRBJ2-7|TRBV5-1|TRBD2|many
CASSREPGLAGYEQYF
TGCGCCAGCAGCAGGGAGCCGGGACTAGCGGGGTACGAGCAGTACTTC
>TRBJ2-2|TRBV18|-|few
CASSPTAARARPTGELFF
TGTGCCAGCTCACCAACGGCTGCAAGAGCCCGACCCACCGGGGAGCTGTTTTTT
>TRBJ1-1|TRBV7-2|-|many
CASSLGTVAALEAFF
TGTGCCAGCAGCTTAGGGACGGTGGCTGCACTGGAAGCTTTCTTT
>TRBJ1-5|TRBV7-2|TRBD1|-
CASSPGTGSGNQPQHF
TGTGCCAGCAGCCCCGGGACAGGGTCAGGGAATCAGCCCCAGCATTTT
>TRBJ2-1|TRBV24-1|TRBD2|-
CATSDLSGAGVHSYNEQFF
TGTGCCACCAGTGATTTGTCCGGGGCGGGAGTCCACTCCTACAATGAGCAGTTCTTC
>TRBJ2-5|TRBV12-3/TRBV12-4|TRBD2|many
CASSTLLASETQYF
TGTGCCAGCAGTACCCTACTAGCGTCGGAGACCCAGTACTTC
>TRBJ1-3|TRBV15|TRBD1|many
CATSATRGHGNTIYF
TGTGCCACCAGCGCCACGAGGGGGCATGGAAACACCATATATTTT
>TRBJ2-3|TRBV7-9|-|many
CASSSRQVWEQYF
TGTGCCAGCAGCTCAAGACAGGTATGGGAGCAGTATTTT
>TRBJ2-1|TRBV18|TRBD2|many
CASSPMGLAGGDEQFF
TGTGCCAGCTCACCAATGGGACTAGCGGGAGGCGATGAGCAGTTCTTC
>TRBJ2-7|TRBV9|-|few
CASSAGLLYEQYF
TGTGCCAGCAGCGCGGGACTTCTCTACGAGCAGTACTTC
>TRBJ1-6|TRBV7-2|TRBD1|few
CASSIGTAPSQSPLHF
TGTGCCAGCAGCATCGGGACAGCCCCCTCCCAATCACCCCTCCACTTT
>TRBJ2-5|TRBV11-2|-|many
CASSAILGDETQYF
TGTGCCAGCAGCGCAATACTCGGAGACGAGACCCAGTACTTC
>TRBJ2-7|TRBV4-3|TRBD2|few
CASSQGASGSYEQYF
TGCGCCAGCAGCCAAGGGGCTAGCGGGAGCTACGAGCAGTACTTC
>TRBJ2-5|TRBV29-1|TRBD1|few
CSQEGDRGQETQYF
TGCAGCCAGGAGGGGGACAGGGGCCAAGAGACCCAGTACTTC
>TRBJ2-5|TRBV7-6|-|-
CASSHGNREETQYF
TGTGCCAGCAGCCATGGGAACAGGGAAGAGACCCAGTACTTC
>TRBJ2-3|TRBV11-2|TRBD2|-
CASSSGLAGPKPDTQYF
TGTGCCAGCAGCTCGGGACTAGCGGGACCCAAGCCAGATACGCAGTATTTT
>TRBJ1-5|TRBV28|-|many
CASTDGGSQPQHF
TGTGCCAGCACCGATGGGGGGAGTCAGCCCCAGCATTTT
>TRBJ2-5|TRBV5-1|TRBD2|few
CASSLSTSGSETQYF
TGCGCCAGCAGCTTGTCGACTAGCGGGAGTGAGACCCAGTACTTC
>TRBJ2-1|TRBV5-1|TRBD2|-
CASSIRTSFTTEQFF
TGCGCCAGCAGCATCCGGACTAGTTTTACCACTGAGCAGTTCTTC
>TRBJ2-3|TRBV4-2|TRBD2|-
CASSQGELAGVGDTQYF
TGTGCCAGCAGCCAAGGGGAGCTAGCGGGAGTTGGAGATACGCAGTATTTT